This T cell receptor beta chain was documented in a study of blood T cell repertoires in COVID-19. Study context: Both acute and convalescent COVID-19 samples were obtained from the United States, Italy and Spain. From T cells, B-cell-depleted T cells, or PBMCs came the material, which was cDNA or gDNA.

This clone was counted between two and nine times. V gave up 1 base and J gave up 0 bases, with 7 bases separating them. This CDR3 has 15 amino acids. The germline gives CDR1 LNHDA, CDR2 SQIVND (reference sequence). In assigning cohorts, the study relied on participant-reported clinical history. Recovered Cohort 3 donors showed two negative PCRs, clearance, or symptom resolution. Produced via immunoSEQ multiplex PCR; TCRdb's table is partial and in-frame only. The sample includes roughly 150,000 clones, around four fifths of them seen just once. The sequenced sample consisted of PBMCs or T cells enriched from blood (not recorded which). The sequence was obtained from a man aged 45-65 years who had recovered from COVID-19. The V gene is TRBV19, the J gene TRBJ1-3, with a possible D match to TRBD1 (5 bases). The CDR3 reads CASSIGQTSGNTIYF. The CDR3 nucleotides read TGTGCCAGTAGTATAGGACAGACCTCTGGAAACACCATATATTTT.